Listed here are 20 T cell receptor beta chains from one sample, sequenced in a study of human T cells and chemical hapten exposure. MiXCR, run by TCRdb on the RACE reads, gives a single entry per CDR3 protein. The sample contains about 380,000 distinct CDR3 sequences, 4.8% of which appear only once. Indicated time point: patch test 1, 2 weeks after DPC sensitization. Treatment here: therapeutic diphenylcyclopropenone sensitization with weekly scalp DPC. Sequenced here: whole blood, sampled in connection with sensitization to the hapten diphenylcyclopropenone (DPC). All receptors derive from a woman between 50 and 59 years old with alopecia areata. Some clones in this sample may be carry-over from other donors' samples.

The V gene is TRBV5-4, the J gene TRBJ2-3; D remains unclear. The germline CDR1 and CDR2 sequences are SGHNT and YYREEE (reference sequence). This CDR3 comprises 13 residues. The ends were cut back, 0 bases at V and 10 bases at J, with 12 bases in the middle. CDR3 sequence reads: CASSLAHEQSQYF. The DNA for the CDR3 is TGTGCCAGCAGCTTGGCCCATGAGCAGTCGCAGTATTTT. Full variable domain (rest looked up from reference TRBV5-4 and TRBJ2-3): ETGVTQSPTHLIKTRGQQVTLRCSSQSGHNTVSWYQQALGQGPQFIFQYYREEENGRGNFPPRFSGLQFPNYSSELNVNALELDDSALYLCASSLAHEQSQYFGPGTRLTVL.

The sample holds many counts of this clonotype. The chain carries TRBV5-1 and TRBJ2-5, with 11 bases that match TRBD1. Germline V gives CDR1 SGHRS, CDR2 YFSETQ. The length of the CDR3 is 16 residues. J gave up 1 base and V 2 bases, and 4 bases lay outside the gene matches. In DNA, the CDR3 is TGCGCCAGCAGCTTCACCGGGACAGGGGGCCAAGAGACCCAGTACTTC. Amino acids: CASSFTGTGGQETQYF.

The genes are TRBV4-3 and TRBJ2-1; 7 bases match TRBD1. Germline V CDR1 and CDR2: LGHNA, YSLEER. The CDR3 is made up of 15 amino acids. V lost 0 bases, J lost 4 bases, and 3 bases stayed unmatched. CDR3 residues: CASSQETGWYNEQFF. CDR3 coding DNA: TGCGCCAGCAGCCAAGAGACAGGGTGGTACAATGAGCAGTTCTTC.

This clonotype was seen repeatedly, ten times or more. The chain combines TRBV2 with TRBJ1-5, with D possibly being TRBD1 (6 bases). The CDR3 totals 14 residues. With 3 bases removed from V and 7 bases from J, the gap between germline ends came to 13 bases. Germline V gives CDR1 SNHLY, CDR2 FYNNEI. The CDR3 spells CASSDAQGRQPQHF. In nucleotides, the CDR3 is TGTGCCAGCAGTGATGCCCAGGGGCGCCAGCCCCAGCATTTT.

V gene TRBV23-1 combines with J gene TRBJ1-4, with 7 positions matching TRBD1. TRBV23-1 carries the ORF label, with uncertain function. This CDR3 contains 19 residues. J was trimmed by 2 bases and V by 0 bases; bases with no gene match: 12. CDR3 residues: CASSQSGKKGGATNEKLFF. In nucleotides, the CDR3 is TGCGCCAGCAGTCAATCGGGAAAAAAAGGGGGCGCGACTAATGAAAAACTGTTTTTT.

This clonotype occurred many times. The chain couples TRBV12-3 or TRBV12-4 to TRBJ1-6, with 12 bases identical to TRBD1. Trimming took 1 base from V and 8 from J; bases not matched to a gene: 3. The CDR3 runs 16 residues. The CDR3 nucleotides are TGTGCCAGCAGTTTAGGGGACAGGGGGCATTATTCACCCCTCCACTTT. Protein: CASSLGDRGHYSPLHF.

At least ten counts were recorded for this clonotype. The chain uses TRBV28 and TRBJ2-7; D gene ambiguous. Germline loops: CDR1 MDHEN, CDR2 SYDVKM. V lost 6 bases and J 6 bases, leaving 6 bases between the germline ends. CDR3 length: 10 residues. As DNA, the CDR3 is TGTGCCAGCAGCTCCCTCGAGCAGTACTTC. Protein sequence: CASSSLEQYF. Looking up the rest from reference TRBV28 and TRBJ2-7 gives the full variable domain: DVKVTQSSRYLVKRTGEKVFLECVQDMDHENMFWYRQDPGLGLRLIYFSYDVKMKEKGDIPEGYSVSREKKERFSLILESASTNQTSMYLCASSSLEQYFGPGTRLTVT.

In this sample, this clonotype turned up many times. In DNA form, the CDR3 reads TGTGCCAGCAGGGCGGGCAGCGTTAGCACAGATACGCAGTATTTT. Its translation is CASRAGSVSTDTQYF. The chain couples TRBV6-1 to TRBJ2-3; tentative D call: TRBD2 (5 bases). Germline values: CDR1 MNHNS, CDR2 SASEGT. This CDR3 is built from 15 residues. V was pared by 6 bases and J by 0 bases, with 13 bases between.

This clonotype was counted at least ten times. The chain links TRBV6-1 to TRBJ1-5, with 10 nucleotides matching TRBD1. This CDR3 has 15 amino acids. Trimming took 4 bases from V and 3 from J; bases not matched to a gene: 3. CDR1 and CDR2 from the germline V gene are MNHNS and SASEGT. CDR3 in amino acids: CASSGGQGNNQPQHF. CDR3 DNA sequence: TGTGCCAGCAGTGGGGGACAGGGGAACAATCAGCCCCAGCATTTT.

In this sample, this clonotype turned up many times. This chain uses TRBV20-1 with TRBJ2-1; TRBD2 matches at 9 bases. Germline-derived CDR1 and CDR2 are DFQATT and SNEGSKA (reference sequence). Trimming at V came to 0 bases and at J to 15 bases, leaving 6 bases not matched to a gene. This CDR3 comprises 12 residues. The CDR3 is CSARDSGTSLFF. DNA of the CDR3: TGCAGTGCTAGAGATTCCGGGACTAGCTTGTTCTTC.

This clonotype was seen many times. V is TRBV10-3 and J is TRBJ2-1, with D maybe TRBD1 (6 bases). The CDR3 length is 14 residues. Germline CDR1 ENHRY, CDR2 SYGVKD. V lost 6 bases, J lost 4 bases, and 13 bases lay in between. CDR3: CAIREPGQYNEQFF. In nucleotides, the CDR3 is TGTGCCATCAGAGAACCTGGACAGTACAATGAGCAGTTCTTC.

At least ten counts were recorded for this clonotype. The CDR3 loop is CSVGDGSSGNTIYF. CDR3 sequence (DNA): TGCAGCGTTGGGGACGGAAGCTCTGGAAACACCATATATTTT. The chain combines TRBV29-1 with TRBJ1-3, with D maybe TRBD1 (5 bases). Trimming cost V 4 bases and J 0 bases, with 10 bases left between them. CDR1 SQVTM and CDR2 ANQGSEA come from the germline V gene. CDR3 length: 14 amino acids.

This clonotype was counted between two and nine times. The V and J genes are TRBV29-1 and TRBJ2-5, with 9 bases identical to TRBD2. The CDR3 loop spans 13 amino acids. V shed 5 bases and J 2 bases; nucleotides not matched to a gene: 3. Germline CDR1 SQVTM, CDR2 ANQGSEA. The CDR3: CSVWTSVQETQYF. The CDR3 nucleotides are TGCAGCGTTTGGACTAGCGTGCAAGAGACCCAGTACTTC. The full variable domain, its missing parts supplied by reference TRBV29-1 and TRBJ2-5, is SAVISQKPSRDICQRGTSLTIQCQVDSQVTMMFWYRQQPGQSLTLIATANQGSEATYESGFVIDKFPISRPNLTFSTLTVSNMSPEDSSIYLCSVWTSVQETQYFGPGTRLLVL.

In its sample, this clonotype was seen many times. V and J are TRBV6-5 and TRBJ1-6; the D gene is possibly TRBD1 (5 bases). There are 15 residues in the CDR3. Germline-derived CDR1 and CDR2 are MNHEY and SVGAGI. The V and J ends lost 5 bases and 10 bases respectively, with 18 bases between them. The CDR3 region is CASSGSSGRRSPLHF. In nucleotides, the CDR3 is TGTGCCAGCAGTGGGAGCTCAGGGAGACGGTCACCCCTCCACTTT.

This clonotype occurred many times. V gene TRBV5-1 combines with J gene TRBJ2-5, with D tentatively TRBD1 or TRBD2 (6 bases each). The CDR3 sequence is 15 residues long. The ends were cut back, 1 base at V and 1 base at J, with 11 bases in the middle. CDR1 is SGHRS, CDR2 YFSETQ, per germline. CDR3 sequence reads: CASSLRGVVQETQYF. DNA for the CDR3: TGCGCCAGCAGCTTGAGGGGGGTTGTCCAAGAGACCCAGTACTTC.

This clonotype came up a few times. V gene TRBV6-2 or TRBV6-3 combines with J gene TRBJ2-7; D possibly corresponds to TRBD2 (6 bases). The V end lost 8 bases, the J end lost 7 bases, and 27 bases lay between the germline ends. The CDR3 is 16 amino acids. Looked up from germline, CDR1 is MNHEY and CDR2 is SVGEGT. The CDR3 loop reads CASRDFERVPFEEQYF. CDR3 bases: TGTGCCAGCCGCGACTTCGAGCGGGTGCCCTTTGAAGAGCAGTACTTC.

The CDR3, as DNA: TGTGCCAGCAGTTACCCAGCGGTCCCTGAAGCTTTCTTT. It translates to CASSYPAVPEAFF. The chain employs TRBV6-2 or TRBV6-3 and TRBJ1-1, with D uncertain. The ends were cut back, 2 bases at V and 6 bases at J, with 10 bases in the middle. This CDR3 contains 13 residues. Per the germline V gene, CDR1 is MNHEY and CDR2 is SVGEGT.

The chain carries TRBV6-2 or TRBV6-3 and TRBJ2-7; 9 nucleotides line up with TRBD1. The CDR3 runs to 17 residues. Looked up from germline, CDR1 is MNHEY and CDR2 is SVGEGT. Unmatched junction bases numbered 12, after V lost 5 bases and J lost 1 base. For the CDR3, the DNA is TGTGCCAGCAGTCTTCATAAGGACAGGGGATATTCCTACGAGCAGTACTTC. The encoded protein is CASSLHKDRGYSYEQYF.

This clonotype was detected only a few times. The chain joins TRBV20-1 to TRBJ1-3; TRBD1 is a possible D gene (5 bases). From germline, CDR1 is DFQATT and CDR2 SNEGSKA (reference sequence). This CDR3 spans 14 amino acids. The V gene lost 3 bases and the J gene lost 2 bases, with 11 bases spanning the gap. The CDR3 DNA reads TGCAGTGCTAGTAGAGGGGCTACTGGAAACACCATATATTTT. It encodes CSASRGATGNTIYF.

This sequence joins TRBV6-5 and TRBJ1-2; D is perhaps TRBD1 (5 bases). The CDR3 is 12 residues long. V dropped 4 bases and J dropped 4 bases, with 7 bases sitting between them. The germline CDR1 and CDR2 sequences are MNHEY and SVGAGI. CDR3 sequence (DNA): TGTGCCAGCAGTTCGGACATCTATGGCTACACCTTC. It is translated as CASSSDIYGYTF.